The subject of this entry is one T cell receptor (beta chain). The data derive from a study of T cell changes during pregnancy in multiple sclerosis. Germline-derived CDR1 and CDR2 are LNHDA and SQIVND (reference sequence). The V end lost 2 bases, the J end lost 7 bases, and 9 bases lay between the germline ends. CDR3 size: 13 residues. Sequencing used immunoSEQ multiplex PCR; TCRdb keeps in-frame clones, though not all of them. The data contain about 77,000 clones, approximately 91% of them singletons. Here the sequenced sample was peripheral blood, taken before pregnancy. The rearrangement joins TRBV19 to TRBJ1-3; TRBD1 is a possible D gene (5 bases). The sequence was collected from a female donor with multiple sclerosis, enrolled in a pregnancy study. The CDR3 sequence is CASSIQGRNTIYF. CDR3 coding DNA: TGTGCCAGTAGTATACAGGGCCGGAACACCATATATTTT.